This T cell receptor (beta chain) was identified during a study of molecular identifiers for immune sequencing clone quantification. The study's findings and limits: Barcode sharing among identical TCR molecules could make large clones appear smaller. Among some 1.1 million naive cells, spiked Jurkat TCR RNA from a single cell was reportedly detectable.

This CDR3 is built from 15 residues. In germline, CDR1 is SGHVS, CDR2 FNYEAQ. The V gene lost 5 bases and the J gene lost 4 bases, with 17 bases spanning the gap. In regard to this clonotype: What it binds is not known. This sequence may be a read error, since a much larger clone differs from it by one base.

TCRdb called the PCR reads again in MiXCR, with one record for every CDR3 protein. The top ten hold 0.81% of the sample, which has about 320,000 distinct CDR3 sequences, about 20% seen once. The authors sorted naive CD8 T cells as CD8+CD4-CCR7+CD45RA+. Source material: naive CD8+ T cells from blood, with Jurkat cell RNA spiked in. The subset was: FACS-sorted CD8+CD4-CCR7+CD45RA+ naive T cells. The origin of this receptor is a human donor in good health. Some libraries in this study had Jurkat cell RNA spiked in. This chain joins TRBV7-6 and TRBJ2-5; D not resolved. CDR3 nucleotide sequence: TGTGCCAGCAGCCTCGAACCGGACGACGTAGAGACCCAGTACTTC. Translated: CASSLEPDDVETQYF. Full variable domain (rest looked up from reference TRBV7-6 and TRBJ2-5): GAGVSQSPRYKVTKRGQDVALRCDPISGHVSLYWYRQALGQGPEFLTYFNYEAQQDKSGLPNDRFSAERPEGSISTLTIQRTEQRDSAMYRCASSLEPDDVETQYFGPGTRLLVL.